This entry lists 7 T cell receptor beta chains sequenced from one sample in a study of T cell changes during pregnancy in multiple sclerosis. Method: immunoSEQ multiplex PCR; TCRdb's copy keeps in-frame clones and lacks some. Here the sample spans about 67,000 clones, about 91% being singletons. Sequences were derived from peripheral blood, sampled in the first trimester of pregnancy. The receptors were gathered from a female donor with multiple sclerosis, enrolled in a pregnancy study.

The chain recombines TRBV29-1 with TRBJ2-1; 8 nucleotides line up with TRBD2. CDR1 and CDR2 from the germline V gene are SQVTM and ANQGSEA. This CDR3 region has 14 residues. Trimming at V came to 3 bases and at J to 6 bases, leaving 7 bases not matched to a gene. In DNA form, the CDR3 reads TGCAGCGTTGATAGGCGGGGGGAAACCAATGAGCAGTTCTTC. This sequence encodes CSVDRRGETNEQFF.

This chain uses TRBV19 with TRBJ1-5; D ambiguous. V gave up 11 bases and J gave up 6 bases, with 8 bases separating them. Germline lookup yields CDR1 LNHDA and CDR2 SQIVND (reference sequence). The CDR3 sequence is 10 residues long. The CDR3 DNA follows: TGTGCCTGCGGAATTCAGCCCCAGCATTTT. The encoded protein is CACGIQPQHF.

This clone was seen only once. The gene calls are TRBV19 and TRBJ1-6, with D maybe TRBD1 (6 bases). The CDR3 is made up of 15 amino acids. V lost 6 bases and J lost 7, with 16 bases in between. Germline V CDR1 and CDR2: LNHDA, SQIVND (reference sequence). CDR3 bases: TGTGCCAGTAGCCTACAGGGTGTTGAGAATTCACCCCTCCACTTT. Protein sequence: CASSLQGVENSPLHF.

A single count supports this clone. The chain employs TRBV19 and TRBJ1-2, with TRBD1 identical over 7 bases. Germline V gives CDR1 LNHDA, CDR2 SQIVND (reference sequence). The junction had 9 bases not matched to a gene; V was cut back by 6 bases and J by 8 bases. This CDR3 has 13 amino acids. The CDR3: CASRLQGKGGYTF. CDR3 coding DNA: TGTGCCAGTAGACTACAGGGGAAGGGAGGCTACACCTTC. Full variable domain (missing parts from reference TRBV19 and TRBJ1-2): DGGITQSPKYLFRKEGQNVTLSCEQNLNHDAMYWYRQDPGQGLRLIYYSQIVNDFQKGDIAEGYSVSREKKESFPLTVTSAQKNPTAFYLCASRLQGKGGYTFGSGTRLTVV.

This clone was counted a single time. This CDR3 is CASSYRVQGAGGYTF. CDR3 sequence (DNA): TGTGCCAGCAGTTACCGAGTACAGGGGGCAGGTGGCTACACCTTC. V gene TRBV6-6 combines with J gene TRBJ1-2; TRBD1 matches at 9 bases. CDR3 length: 15 amino acids. CDR1 and CDR2 from the germline V gene are MNHNY and SVGAGI (reference sequence). With V trimmed by 2 bases and J by 7 bases, 8 bases remained unmatched.

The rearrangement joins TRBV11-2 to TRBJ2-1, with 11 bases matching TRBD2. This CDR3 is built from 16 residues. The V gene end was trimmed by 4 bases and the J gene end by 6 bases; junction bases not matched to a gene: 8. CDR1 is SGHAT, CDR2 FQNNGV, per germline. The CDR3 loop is CASSSLAGEVGNEQFF. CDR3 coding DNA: TGTGCCAGCAGCTCACTAGCGGGAGAAGTGGGCAATGAGCAGTTCTTC.

The CDR3 DNA reads as TGTGCCAGCAGTCGACTAGCGGGATTGGCAGATACGCAGTATTTT. Its protein is CASSRLAGLADTQYF. The rearrangement uses TRBV11-2 and TRBJ2-3, with 11 bases lining up with TRBD2. This CDR3 has 15 amino acids. The V segment lost 6 bases and the J segment 4 bases; nucleotides outside the gene matches: 6. Germline V gene lookup returns CDR1 SGHAT and CDR2 FQNNGV.